What follows describes a single TCR beta chain. This CDR3 has 14 residues. DNA was not recorded. The germline CDR1 and CDR2 sequences are SGHRS and YFSETQ. The entry originates in a study of synovial regulatory T cells in juvenile arthritis. The assay was immunoSEQ multiplex PCR, and TCRdb's table has in-frame clones only and misses some. The sample yields more than 8,000 clones, of which the top ten take up around 0.71%. The sequenced sample was Treg cells from blood. Subset defined: remaining (HLA-DR-negative) circulating blood Treg cells. The chain uses TRBV5-1 and TRBJ2-7; the D gene TCRdb calls, TRBD2, cannot be checked with no DNA. This TCR was sampled from a donor younger than 30 with juvenile idiopathic arthritis. The CDR3: CASSLAVRSYEQYF.